The 18 T cell receptor beta chains below come from one sample, sequenced in a study of blood T cell repertoires in COVID-19. TCRdb keeps only in-frame clones here, not all; method: immunoSEQ multiplex PCR. Seen here are around 180,000 clones, more than 70% observed once, and the top ten hold about 10%. The sequencing input was peripheral blood. These receptors all come from a woman older than 75 with active or convalescent COVID-19.

The rearrangement joins TRBV10-3 to TRBJ2-2, with D perhaps matching TRBD1 (6 bases). In germline, CDR1 is ENHRY, CDR2 SYGVKD. The V end was cut by 8 bases, the J end by 5 bases, with 12 bases between. The CDR3 is 13 amino acids. Written as DNA, the CDR3 is TGTGCCATCCATCCAGGGGCAACCGGGGAGCTGTTTTTT. It encodes CAIHPGATGELFF.

V usage is TRBV12-3 or TRBV12-4 and J usage is TRBJ2-3; D unclear. The CDR3 is made up of 11 amino acids. The V end lost 3 bases, the J end lost 5 bases, and 3 bases lay between the germline ends. The CDR3 is CASSFGDTQYF. Here the CDR3 DNA reads TGTGCCAGCAGTTTCGGAGATACGCAGTATTTT.

About this clone itself: This sample also contains other DNA sequences that code for the same CDR3. The chain carries TRBV18 and TRBJ1-2, with a possible D match to TRBD1 (6 bases). Trimming took off 2 bases at V and 3 bases at J, with 10 bases between the two ends. Germline CDR1 reads KGHSH; CDR2 reads LQKENI. The CDR3 consists of 14 residues. The CDR3 DNA reads as TGTGCCAGCTCACCAACAGGGCAAGACTATGGCTACACCTTC. It translates to CASSPTGQDYGYTF.

V and J are TRBV11-2 and TRBJ2-3; D perhaps matches TRBD2 (6 bases). V was pared by 8 bases and J by 4 bases, with 28 bases between. There are 18 residues in the CDR3. Germline CDR1 is SGHAT and CDR2 is FQNNGV. The CDR3 loop is CASSSPRDSDFRADTQYF. DNA for the CDR3: TGTGCCAGCTCCTCCCCCCGGGACTCAGATTTCCGGGCAGATACGCAGTATTTT.

V is TRBV6-5 and J is TRBJ1-4, with TRBD1 matching over 7 bases. Germline CDR1 reads MNHEY; CDR2 reads SVGAGI. J gave up 8 bases and V 11 bases, and 11 bases lay outside the gene matches. The CDR3 is made up of 13 amino acids. DNA of the CDR3: TGTGCCTGCCGCAAGGGGGCAGGAGAAAAACTGTTTTTT. Translated, it gives CACRKGAGEKLFF.

CDR3 bases: TGTGCCAGCAGTTTGGCGGGTACCAATCAGCCCCAGCATTTT. Amino acid sequence: CASSLAGTNQPQHF. The chain recombines TRBV6-6 with TRBJ1-5, with D unclear. Trimming took off 4 bases at V and 3 bases at J, with 10 bases between the two ends. The CDR3 loop spans 14 amino acids. Germline-derived CDR1 and CDR2 are MNHNY and SVGAGI (reference sequence).

The chain employs TRBV19 and TRBJ2-2; possibly TRBD1 for D (5 bases). The CDR3 has 13 residues. CDR1 is LNHDA and CDR2 is SQIVND in the germline V gene (reference sequence). V was pared by 2 bases and J by 6 bases, with 7 bases between. Here the CDR3 DNA reads TGTGCCAGTAGTATACAGGGTCCCGGGGAGCTGTTTTTT. Translation gives CASSIQGPGELFF.

The chain's CDR3 is CASSTRQANYGYTF. The CDR3 bases are TGTGCCAGTAGTACACGACAGGCCAACTATGGCTACACCTTC. The chain employs TRBV19 and TRBJ1-2; a possible D gene is TRBD1 (6 bases). The CDR3 consists of 14 residues. The germline gives CDR1 LNHDA, CDR2 SQIVND (reference sequence). V lost 4 bases and J lost 2, with 11 bases in between.

The chain has TRBV12-3 or TRBV12-4 and TRBJ1-1, with 7 bases identical to TRBD1. V gave up 4 bases and J gave up 6 bases; unmatched junction bases: 5. The CDR3 spans 13 residues. As DNA, the CDR3 is TGTGCCAGCAGTTCAGGGGGATCATCTGAAGCTTTCTTT. Its protein is CASSSGGSSEAFF.

This clone showed up just once. Here the CDR3 reads CAWSIGGEQYF. CDR3 coding DNA: TGTGCCTGGAGTATAGGAGGCGAGCAGTACTTC. The rearrangement joins TRBV30 to TRBJ2-7; tentatively, D is TRBD2 (5 bases). The V end was cut by 2 bases, the J end by 6 bases, with 8 bases between. The germline V gene has CDR1 GTSNPN and CDR2 SVGIG (reference sequence). The CDR3 is made up of 11 amino acids.

This clone was counted a single time. The chain carries TRBV5-1 and TRBJ2-2; tentatively, D is TRBD2 (5 bases). The CDR3 contains 16 residues. V shed 4 bases and J shed 7 bases, with 20 bases lying between them. Germline assignment: CDR1 SGHRS and CDR2 YFSETQ. In nucleotides, the CDR3 is TGCGCCAGCAGCCTTAGAGAAAGATTTGGAGGCGGGGAGCTGTTTTTT. Residues: CASSLRERFGGGELFF.

The V call is TRBV19, the J call TRBJ1-5; D might be TRBD1 (6 bases). Germline-derived CDR1 and CDR2 are LNHDA and SQIVND (reference sequence). V lost 1 base to trimming and J lost 2 bases, with 9 bases between them. This CDR3 is 15 amino acids long. Here the CDR3 reads CASSIGQVRNQPQHF. CDR3 sequence (DNA): TGTGCCAGTAGTATAGGACAGGTTCGCAATCAGCCCCAGCATTTT. Using reference TRBV19 and TRBJ1-5 for the parts outside the CDR3, the full variable domain is DGGITQSPKYLFRKEGQNVTLSCEQNLNHDAMYWYRQDPGQGLRLIYYSQIVNDFQKGDIAEGYSVSREKKESFPLTVTSAQKNPTAFYLCASSIGQVRNQPQHFGDGTRLSIL.

The chain couples TRBV19 to TRBJ2-2, with a tentative D call TRBD1 (6 bases). The V and J ends lost 3 bases and 6 bases respectively, with 14 bases between them. The CDR3 has 15 amino acids. From germline, CDR1 is LNHDA and CDR2 SQIVND (reference sequence). This CDR3 reads CASSMGAAWAGELFF. CDR3 DNA sequence: TGTGCCAGTAGTATGGGGGCGGCGTGGGCCGGGGAGCTGTTTTTT.

This clone was recorded only once. The chain recombines TRBV14 with TRBJ2-1, with D possibly TRBD1 on 6 matching bases. The CDR3 loop spans 15 amino acids. Germline CDR1 and CDR2: SGHDN and FVKESK. V dropped 0 bases and J dropped 6 bases, with 12 bases sitting between them. CDR3: CASSQEWGRGNEQFF. The CDR3 DNA reads TGTGCCAGCAGCCAAGAATGGGGCAGGGGCAATGAGCAGTTCTTC.

The chain links TRBV5-1 to TRBJ1-1, with 7 bases lining up with TRBD1. The ends lost 3 bases at V and 4 bases at J; junction bases unmatched: 9. This CDR3 has 15 residues. Germline assignment: CDR1 SGHRS and CDR2 YFSETQ. The CDR3 sequence: CASSSTGLVSTEAFF. CDR3 bases: TGCGCCAGCAGCTCGACAGGGTTGGTGAGCACTGAAGCTTTCTTT.

The gene calls are TRBV2 and TRBJ2-7, with D possibly TRBD1 on 5 matching bases. The ends were cut back, 6 bases at V and 2 bases at J, with 17 bases in the middle. Looked up from germline, CDR1 is SNHLY and CDR2 is FYNNEI. The CDR3 consists of 15 residues. In DNA form, the CDR3 reads TGTGCCAGCAGGTTGGTTGCAGGGCCCACCTACGAGCAGTACTTC. The encoded protein is CASRLVAGPTYEQYF. Drawing the rest from reference TRBV2 and TRBJ2-7, the complete variable domain is EPEVTQTPSHQVTQMGQEVILRCVPISNHLYFYWYRQILGQKVEFLVSFYNNEISEKSEIFDDQFSVERPDGSNFTLKIRSTKLEDSAMYFCASRLVAGPTYEQYFGPGTRLTVT.

The chain joins TRBV6-6 to TRBJ1-2; the match to TRBD1 covers 10 bases. The CDR3 has 15 amino acids. Germline loops: CDR1 MNHNY, CDR2 SVGAGI (reference sequence). J gave up 5 bases and V 4 bases, and 7 bases lay outside the gene matches. The DNA for the CDR3 is TGTGCCAGCAGTTCCCGTCGGGACAGGGGATATGGCTACACCTTC. Protein product: CASSSRRDRGYGYTF.

This chain connects TRBV2 to TRBJ2-7; 11 nucleotides align to TRBD1. With V trimmed by 6 bases and J by 5 bases, 3 bases remained unmatched. Germline CDR1 SNHLY, CDR2 FYNNEI. This CDR3 comprises 13 residues. In nucleotides, the CDR3 is TGTGCCAGCAGCCAGGACAGGGGGCACGAGCAGTACTTC. Translated, it gives CASSQDRGHEQYF.